This T cell receptor beta chain was recorded in a study of blood T cell repertoires in COVID-19. Study-level information: There were acute and convalescent COVID-19 samples, and they came from the United States, Italy and Spain. In each case, the material was cDNA or gDNA derived from T cells, B-cell-depleted T cells, or PBMCs.

The authors' processing: Researchers report that nucleated cell counts were estimated from reference gene primer amplification. This table comes from immunoSEQ multiplex PCR, and its TCRdb copy is limited to in-frame clones, with some not included. V, J and clone size are taken as reported in that table, and D and trimming were inferred from the DNA itself. The sample yields 45,000 to 70,000 clones, approximately 91% seen once. The length of the CDR3 is 15 residues. The germline gives CDR1 MDHEN, CDR2 SYDVKM. Trimming stripped 3 bases from V and 0 bases from J, with 9 bases between. Only a few counts were recorded for this clone. The sample carries other DNA sequences with the same CDR3.

The source material was peripheral blood. The rearrangement links TRBV28 to TRBJ1-5; D is uncertain. This receptor was obtained from a woman in her fifties or sixties with active or convalescent COVID-19. The CDR3 spells CASSFSGYSNQPQHF. DNA for the CDR3: TGTGCCAGCAGTTTTTCGGGTTATAGCAATCAGCCCCAGCATTTT. Full variable domain (outside the CDR3, taken from reference TRBV28 and TRBJ1-5): DVKVTQSSRYLVKRTGEKVFLECVQDMDHENMFWYRQDPGLGLRLIYFSYDVKMKEKGDIPEGYSVSREKKERFSLILESASTNQTSMYLCASSFSGYSNQPQHFGDGTRLSIL.